This TCR beta chain derives from a study of shared T cell receptors in the human thymus. Sequencing used immunoSEQ multiplex PCR; TCRdb keeps in-frame clones, though not all of them. The table lists some 660,000 clones, approximately 89% of them singletons. The CDR3 totals 14 residues. CDR1 MDHEN and CDR2 SYDVKM come from the germline V gene. Germline trimming cut 3 bases from V and 7 bases from J; bases unmatched to any gene: 4. Another study also made use of these data, one on human thymus T cells.

The chain links TRBV28 to TRBJ1-2; 11 bases align to TRBD1. The receptor's source is a boy under two years old with a congenital heart defect. The sequenced sample consisted of thymocytes. The CDR3 spells CASSFRDRGVGYTF. CDR3 DNA: TGTGCCAGCAGTTTTAGGGACAGGGGGGTTGGCTACACCTTC.